These T cell receptor beta chains were read from a single sample in a study of T cells in Graves' hyperthyroidism and ophthalmopathy. TCRdb reprocessed the multiplex PCR reads with MiXCR, giving one entry per CDR3 protein. The sample has some 440,000 distinct CDR3 sequences, around 14% seen once. The sample taken for sequencing was blood. These receptors were obtained from a woman aged 18-29 years with Graves' hyperthyroidism. Each CDR3 is given with its conserved first and last residue. The D gene is left open where the match is weak. For some rows the clone size is stated as once, few or many, or as a class when expanded; others skip it.

D | J | size | V | CDR3 | DNA
NA | TRBJ1-6 | few | TRBV25-1 | CASSEFRGSNSPLHF | TGTGCCAGCAGTGAATTTAGGGGCTCTAATTCACCCCTCCACTTT
TRBD1 | TRBJ2-7 | few | TRBV19 | CASSIGQGASYEQYF | TGTGCCAGTAGTATCGGCCAGGGGGCCTCCTACGAGCAGTACTTC
TRBD1 | TRBJ1-3 | many | TRBV6-1 | CASSPTGLGEPIYF | TGTGCCAGCAGTCCGACAGGGCTAGGAGAGCCCATATATTTT
TRBD1 | TRBJ1-2 | many | TRBV9 | CASTRSGQGPGYTF | TGTGCCAGCACCCGGTCGGGACAGGGTCCTGGCTACACCTTC
NA | TRBJ1-1 | few | TRBV3-1 | CASSQKAEAFF | TGTGCCAGCAGCCAAAAAGCTGAAGCTTTCTTT
TRBD2 | TRBJ2-1 | many | TRBV24-1 | CATSDPPSGLAANNEQFF | TGTGCCACCAGTGACCCCCCATCAGGACTAGCGGCCAACAATGAGCAGTTCTTC
TRBD1 | TRBJ1-2 | many | TRBV11-2 | CASSLARGRAGYTF | TGTGCCAGCAGCTTAGCCAGGGGGCGCGCGGGCTACACCTTC
NA | TRBJ2-1 | few | TRBV19 | CASSVSASSYNEQFF | TGTGCCAGTAGTGTATCGGCGTCCTCCTACAATGAGCAGTTCTTC
TRBD1 | TRBJ2-7 | many | TRBV5-1 | CASSLTDRGPHYEQYF | TGCGCCAGCAGCCTGACCGACAGGGGCCCCCACTACGAGCAGTACTTC
NA | TRBJ2-1 | NA | TRBV28 | CASSIFRDSYNEQFF | TGTGCCAGCAGTATTTTCCGGGACTCCTACAATGAGCAGTTCTTC
TRBD1 | TRBJ2-3 | many | TRBV11-2 | CASSLIRQGTSTDTQYF | TGTGCCAGCAGCTTAATCCGACAGGGCACTAGCACAGATACGCAGTATTTT
NA | TRBJ1-4 | NA | TRBV20-1 | CSARLSTGQPGEELFF | TGCAGTGCTAGACTATCCACCGGACAACCGGGGGAAGAACTGTTTTTT
TRBD2 | TRBJ2-7 | many | TRBV20-1 | CSHIGLAGAEQYF | TGCAGTCACATCGGACTAGCGGGTGCCGAGCAGTACTTC
NA | TRBJ1-6 | NA | TRBV20-1 | CSARDPGTPSYNSPLHF | TGCAGTGCTAGAGATCCCGGGACACCCTCCTATAATTCACCCCTCCACTTT
NA | TRBJ1-4 | many | TRBV20-1 | CSAAGGPTNEKLFF | TGCAGTGCCGCCGGGGGGCCAACTAATGAAAAACTGTTTTTT
NA | TRBJ1-2 | few | TRBV30 | CAWRATGTLGSYTF | TGTGCCTGGAGAGCCACCGGGACACTGGGGAGTTACACCTTC
NA | TRBJ2-7 | NA | TRBV20-1 | CSARGPGPQEQYF | TGCAGTGCTAGAGGACCGGGGCCCCAAGAGCAGTACTTC
NA | TRBJ1-2 | many | TRBV29-1 | CSATTATNYGYTF | TGCAGCGCCACGACAGCCACTAACTATGGCTACACCTTC
NA | TRBJ2-7 | many | TRBV24-1 | CATSDPPVADSYEQYF | TGTGCCACCAGTGACCCCCCGGTCGCGGACTCCTACGAGCAGTACTTC
NA | TRBJ1-1 | many | TRBV13 | CASSRTPEREEAFF | TGTGCCAGCAGCCGGACCCCCGAACGGGAAGAAGCTTTCTTT
TRBD1 | TRBJ2-7 | NA | TRBV4-1 | CASRPGQGRSYEQYF | TGCGCCAGCAGACCTGGACAGGGCCGCTCCTACGAGCAGTACTTC
TRBD1 | TRBJ1-6 | few | TRBV13 | CASSLEQGRSNSPLHF | TGTGCCAGCAGCCTAGAACAGGGGAGGTCCAATTCACCCCTCCACTTT
NA | TRBJ1-6 | many | TRBV5-1 | CASSLEARGGHNSPLHF | TGCGCCAGCAGCTTGGAAGCGCGCGGGGGCCATAATTCACCCCTCCACTTT
NA | TRBJ1-2 | many | TRBV6-4 | CASSDSTGTPRNGYTF | TGTGCCAGCAGTGACTCGACAGGCACACCTAGGAATGGCTACACCTTC
NA | TRBJ2-1 | many | TRBV5-1 | CASSFQTSSGEQFF | TGCGCCAGCAGCTTCCAAACTTCGAGTGGTGAGCAGTTCTTC
TRBD1 | TRBJ2-7 | many | TRBV5-1 | CASSMGQGSTYEQYF | TGCGCCAGCAGCATGGGACAGGGGTCGACCTACGAGCAGTACTTC
NA | TRBJ2-5 | many | TRBV15 | CATSRRQQETQYF | TGTGCCACCAGCAGGAGACAGCAAGAGACCCAGTACTTC
NA | TRBJ1-3 | many | TRBV9 | CASSPIQGSGNTIYF | TGTGCCAGCAGCCCGATACAGGGCTCTGGAAACACCATATATTTT
TRBD2 | TRBJ2-1 | NA | TRBV7-9 | CASSSGGETSERTWRLGEQFF | TGTGCCAGCAGCTCCGGAGGGGAGACTAGCGAGAGGACTTGGCGATTGGGTGAGCAGTTCTTC
TRBD2 | TRBJ2-1 | NA | TRBV29-1 | CSVGFAGATDEQFF | TGCAGCGTGGGTTTCGCGGGAGCGACGGATGAGCAGTTCTTC
TRBD2 | TRBJ2-3 | many | TRBV12-3/TRBV12-4 | CASLQAGVDTQYF | TGTGCCAGCTTACAAGCGGGAGTGGATACGCAGTATTTT
TRBD2 | TRBJ2-3 | many | TRBV6-1 | CASSEKAGGPDTQYF | TGTGCCAGCAGTGAAAAAGCGGGGGGGCCAGATACGCAGTATTTT
NA | TRBJ2-1 | many | TRBV2 | CASSSRRGGGGNEQFF | TGTGCCAGCAGTTCCCGGAGGGGCGGGGGCGGGAATGAGCAGTTCTTC
NA | TRBJ2-2 | few | TRBV27 | CASRTAGSGELFF | TGTGCCAGCAGAACGGCGGGGTCCGGGGAACTGTTTTTT
NA | TRBJ2-1 | many | TRBV12-3/TRBV12-4 | CASSFGWGWNEQFF | TGTGCCAGCAGTTTCGGGTGGGGGTGGAATGAGCAGTTCTTC
TRBD2 | TRBJ2-2 | NA | TRBV29-1 | CSVDGGRATGELFF | TGCAGCGTTGATGGCGGGAGAGCCACCGGGGAGCTGTTTTTT
TRBD2 | TRBJ2-1 | many | TRBV7-6 | CASSLVSSGSNEQFF | TGTGCCAGCAGCTTAGTGTCTAGCGGGAGCAATGAGCAGTTCTTC
NA | TRBJ2-7 | many | TRBV7-2 | CASSSGGPYEQYF | TGTGCCAGCAGTAGCGGAGGCCCCTACGAGCAGTACTTC
TRBD1 | TRBJ1-2 | few | TRBV19 | CASSNTGEYGYTF | TGTGCCAGTAGTAATACAGGGGAATATGGCTACACCTTC
NA | TRBJ2-5 | few | TRBV2 | CASSRAQETQYF | TGTGCCAGCAGTAGAGCACAAGAGACCCAGTACTTC
NA | TRBJ1-4 | many | TRBV15 | CATSSRYEKLFF | TGTGCCACCAGCAGTCGATATGAAAAACTGTTTTTT